The clone carrying this TCR beta chain was counted only a few times. Its antigen is unidentified. TCRdb used MiXCR to reprocess the 5' RACE reads, holding one entry per CDR3 protein. The sample lists about 110,000 distinct CDR3 sequences; approximately 15% were seen once. This record belongs to a study of T-cell memory formation after mild COVID-19. Study as a whole: In these data, TCR clusters were largely donor specific.

Study-level results: SARS-CoV-2 specificity of second-wave clones peaking day 37 was unconfirmed.

This CDR3 comprises 12 residues. Germline CDR1 is SNHLY and CDR2 is FYNNEI. The V segment lost 4 bases and the J segment 14 bases; nucleotides outside the gene matches: 7. The TCR was taken from an adult woman who had mild COVID-19 (a few samples of this study predate the infection). Cell type and time point are not known. Sequencing used PBMCs or a T cell subset sorted from them (not recorded which). V is TRBV2 and J is TRBJ2-3; 9 positions match TRBD2. The CDR3 DNA sequence: TGTGCCAGCAGTGTCGTGGGGACTAGCCCGTATTTT. This gives the protein CASSVVGTSPYF.